These 32 T cell receptor beta chains share one sample of origin, sequenced in a study of blood T cell repertoires in COVID-19. Method: immunoSEQ multiplex PCR; TCRdb's copy keeps in-frame clones and lacks some. The sample includes 97,000 or so clones, approximately 80% of them seen just once. Sequenced input: peripheral blood. These receptors were taken from a man between 70 and 80 years old with active or convalescent COVID-19.

This chain uses TRBV19 with TRBJ1-6, with TRBD1 matching over 10 bases. The J segment lost 7 bases and the V segment lost 10 bases, leaving 10 bases of the junction unmatched. Germline CDR1 LNHDA, CDR2 SQIVND (reference sequence). This CDR3 is 15 amino acids long. CDR3: CATRGQGPLNSPLHF. The CDR3 DNA reads as TGTGCCACTCGGGGACAGGGGCCTCTCAATTCACCCCTCCACTTT.

This clone was recorded once. V and J are TRBV6-6 and TRBJ2-1; 10 nucleotides agree with TRBD2. Germline values: CDR1 MNHNY, CDR2 SVGAGI (reference sequence). V lost 5 bases, J lost 5 bases, and 9 bases stayed unmatched. CDR3 size: 16 residues. The CDR3 sequence: CASSKTGTSVHNEQFF. CDR3 sequence (DNA): TGTGCCAGCAGTAAAACCGGGACTAGCGTCCACAATGAGCAGTTCTTC.

By sample share, this clone is medium-sized. V usage is TRBV7-8 and J usage is TRBJ2-7, with 7 positions matching TRBD2. The J segment lost 1 base and the V segment lost 1 base, leaving 7 bases of the junction unmatched. The length of the CDR3 is 16 residues. Germline V lookup: CDR1 SGHVS, CDR2 FQNEAQ. Written as DNA, the CDR3 is TGTGCCAGCAGCTTAGAGGCAGGCGGGGGATCCTACGAGCAGTACTTC. The encoded protein is CASSLEAGGGSYEQYF.

This chain connects TRBV11-3 to TRBJ2-1; 9 bases fit TRBD2. The CDR3 length is 15 residues. Germline V gene sequence: CDR1 SGHNT, CDR2 YENEEA. V lost 5 bases, J lost 2 bases, and 4 bases stayed unmatched. CDR3 sequence: CASSVREGTYNEQFF. The DNA of the CDR3 is TGTGCCAGCAGCGTGCGGGAGGGGACCTACAATGAGCAGTTCTTC.

The chain joins TRBV6-1 to TRBJ1-4; 10 nucleotides align to TRBD1. Looked up from germline, CDR1 is MNHNS and CDR2 is SASEGT. The CDR3 extends over 14 amino acids. The junction had 1 base not matched to a gene; V was cut back by 2 bases and J by 7 bases. CDR3 residues: CASSEWDRGEKLFF. In nucleotides, the CDR3 is TGTGCCAGCAGTGAATGGGACAGGGGTGAAAAACTGTTTTTT.

The V gene is TRBV11-2, the J gene TRBJ1-2; 7 bases are shared with TRBD1. After removal of 5 bases from V and 7 bases from J, the junction contained 4 bases not matched to a gene. Germline values: CDR1 SGHAT, CDR2 FQNNGV. The CDR3 contains 12 residues. In nucleotides, the CDR3 is TGTGCCAGCAGCCCCGGGACAGCTGGCTACACCTTC. Its translation is CASSPGTAGYTF.

V and J are TRBV5-1 and TRBJ2-3; 12 nucleotides align to TRBD2. Germline CDR1 and CDR2: SGHRS and YFSETQ. V lost 5 bases, J lost 8 bases, and 15 bases stayed unmatched. The CDR3 covers 17 residues. This CDR3 reads CASSSTQTSGGIGTQYF. The CDR3 nucleotides read TGCGCCAGCAGTTCCACTCAAACTAGCGGGGGGATTGGTACGCAGTATTTT.

The rearrangement uses TRBV5-6 and TRBJ1-5; TRBD1 agrees at 7 bases. J lost 6 bases, V lost 3 bases, and 12 bases had no gene match. Germline V gives CDR1 SGHDT, CDR2 YYEEEE. The CDR3 is made up of 16 amino acids. Written as DNA, the CDR3 is TGTGCCAGCAGCTGGGGGTGTAGGGGGCTTTTTCAGCCCCAGCATTTT. It codes for CASSWGCRGLFQPQHF. Using reference TRBV5-6 and TRBJ1-5 for the parts outside the CDR3, the full variable domain is DAGVTQSPTHLIKTRGQQVTLRCSPKSGHDTVSWYQQALGQGPQFIFQYYEEEERQRGNFPDRFSGHQFPNYSSELNVNALLLGDSALYLCASSWGCRGLFQPQHFGDGTRLSIL.

J is TRBJ1-3 and V is TRBV3-1 (or the pseudogene TRBV3-2); no clear D. Trimming pared 4 bases from V and 4 bases from J, leaving 8 bases between. Germline V gene sequence: CDR1 LGHDT, CDR2 YNNKEL (reference sequence). This CDR3 spans 13 amino acids. The CDR3 DNA is TGTGCCAGCAGCCGGAGTAGCGGAAACACCATATATTTT. Residues: CASSRSSGNTIYF.

This clone showed up just a few times. The rearrangement uses TRBV7-8 and TRBJ1-2; D unclear. The V end was cut by 5 bases, the J end by 4 bases, with 20 bases between. Per germline, CDR1 SGHVS and CDR2 FQNEAQ. The CDR3 contains 16 residues. CDR3 DNA sequence: TGTGCCAGCAGCGCACCATCCGGGGAGTCTGTCTATGGCTACACCTTC. It yields the protein CASSAPSGESVYGYTF. Full variable domain (missing parts from reference TRBV7-8 and TRBJ1-2): GAGVSQSPRYKVAKRGQDVALRCDPISGHVSLFWYQQALGQGPEFLTYFQNEAQLDKSGLPSDRFFAERPEGSVSTLKIQRTQQEDSAVYLCASSAPSGESVYGYTFGSGTRLTVV.

The CDR3 region is CASSLLAGETQYF. CDR3 sequence (DNA): TGCGCCAGCAGTCTTCTAGCGGGGGAGACCCAGTACTTC. The J gene is TRBJ2-5, the V gene TRBV5-1; 9 bases align to TRBD2. CDR3 length equals 13 residues. Looked up from germline, CDR1 is SGHRS and CDR2 is YFSETQ. V lost 5 bases and J lost 5; bases outside the gene matches: 4. The whole variable domain, filled in from reference TRBV5-1 and TRBJ2-5, reads KAGVTQTPRYLIKTRGQQVTLSCSPISGHRSVSWYQQTPGQGLQFLFEYFSETQRNKGNFPGRFSGRQFSNSRSEMNVSTLELGDSALYLCASSLLAGETQYFGPGTRLLVL.

V gene TRBV5-1 combines with J gene TRBJ2-7; the match to TRBD1 covers 10 bases. The CDR3 has 15 residues. Trimming at V came to 4 bases and at J to 2 bases, leaving 6 bases not matched to a gene. Looked up from germline, CDR1 is SGHRS and CDR2 is YFSETQ. CDR3: CASSIRTGGTYEQYF. The CDR3 coding sequence is TGCGCCAGCAGCATAAGGACAGGGGGGACCTACGAGCAGTACTTC.

The CDR3 here is CASSNGQGVSPLHF. Written as DNA, the CDR3 is TGTGCCAGCAGCAACGGACAGGGTGTTTCACCCCTCCACTTT. V is TRBV27 and J is TRBJ1-6; 8 bases line up with TRBD1. Germline assignment: CDR1 MNHEY and CDR2 SMNVEV (reference sequence). There are 14 residues in the CDR3. Trimming cost V 6 bases and J 9 bases; bases outside gene matches: 7.

This clone was seen only once. V is TRBV5-1 and J is TRBJ2-2, with 7 positions matching TRBD2. CDR1 is SGHRS, CDR2 YFSETQ, per germline. This CDR3 has 17 amino acids. Unmatched junction bases numbered 13, after V lost 6 bases and J lost 2 bases. The CDR3 DNA sequence: TGCGCCAGCACCCCCCAGCCTCTAGCGGACAACACCGGGGAGCTGTTTTTT. Translating gives CASTPQPLADNTGELFF.

The rearrangement links TRBV24-1 to TRBJ2-1; D not resolved. Germline V lookup: CDR1 KGHDR, CDR2 SFDVKD. The CDR3 contains 12 residues. Deletions cut 1 base from V and 7 bases from J, with 4 bases between. The CDR3 DNA reads TGTGCCACCAGTGATTTCGGGAATGAGCAGTTCTTC. Residues: CATSDFGNEQFF.

CDR3 bases: TGTGCCAGCAGCCGGACAGGGGGCCTTCCCACGGAGACCCAGTACTTC. This codes for CASSRTGGLPTETQYF. The genes are TRBV7-9 and TRBJ2-5; 11 bases match TRBD1. Germline V CDR1 and CDR2: SEHNR, FQNEAQ (reference sequence). The CDR3 sequence is 16 residues long. V lost 5 bases, J lost 5 bases, and 10 bases stayed unmatched. Together with reference TRBV7-9 and TRBJ2-5, the CDR3 gives the full variable domain: DTGVSQNPRHKITKRGQNVTFRCDPISEHNRLYWYRQTLGQGPEFLTYFQNEAQLEKSRLLSDRFSAERPKGSFSTLEIQRTEQGDSAMYLCASSRTGGLPTETQYFGPGTRLLVL.

J is TRBJ2-7 and V is TRBV6-6; 10 bases match TRBD1. V was pared by 2 bases and J by 4 bases, with 8 bases of the junction left unmatched. The V gene's germline CDR1 is MNHNY and CDR2 SVGAGI (reference sequence). The CDR3 consists of 16 residues. In DNA form, the CDR3 reads TGTGCCAGCAGTTACCCTATGACAGGGGGCGATTACGAGCAGTACTTC. Its protein is CASSYPMTGGDYEQYF.

The CDR3 nucleotides read TGTGCCAGTTCCGGGACTAGCGGAGGTAGGGGTGAGCAGTTCTTC. The encoded protein is CASSGTSGGRGEQFF. The chain couples TRBV19 to TRBJ2-1; 11 bases line up with TRBD2. The germline gives CDR1 LNHDA, CDR2 SQIVND (reference sequence). The CDR3 is made up of 15 amino acids. V gave up 8 bases and J gave up 9 bases; unmatched junction bases: 12.

This chain joins TRBV11-2 and TRBJ1-3; the D is unclear. Germline V lookup: CDR1 SGHAT, CDR2 FQNNGV. V was cut by 1 base and J by 0 bases, with 7 bases left in between. The CDR3 is 15 residues long. CDR3 amino acids: CASSLGQFSGNTIYF. The CDR3 region has the DNA TGTGCCAGCAGCTTAGGTCAGTTCTCTGGAAACACCATATATTTT.

This chain joins TRBV15 and TRBJ1-2; the D is unclear. Trimming cost V 5 bases and J 2 bases, with 9 bases left between them. Germline V CDR1 and CDR2: LNHNV, YYDKDF (reference sequence). The CDR3 length is 13 residues. In nucleotides, the CDR3 is TGTGCCACCAGCCTCGACGGGAACTATGGCTACACCTTC. Translating it yields CATSLDGNYGYTF.

This clone was found a few times. The chain uses TRBV19 and TRBJ2-4, with D unresolved. The germline gives CDR1 LNHDA, CDR2 SQIVND (reference sequence). V was clipped by 1 base and J by 0 bases, with 7 bases between them. The CDR3 totals 15 residues. CDR3 region: CASSIGDIAKNIQYF. The CDR3, as DNA: TGTGCCAGTAGTATAGGAGATATAGCCAAAAACATTCAGTACTTC.

This clone was observed a handful of times. The chain combines TRBV6-6 with TRBJ1-5; tentatively, D is TRBD1 (5 bases). CDR3 length: 14 amino acids. V was cut by 5 bases and J by 5 bases, with 13 bases left in between. The germline V gene has CDR1 MNHNY and CDR2 SVGAGI (reference sequence). The DNA for the CDR3 is TGTGCCAGCAGTACGGACATTTCCTATCAGCCCCAGCATTTT. Its translation is CASSTDISYQPQHF.

The chain combines TRBV5-6 with TRBJ2-1, with D possibly TRBD1 on 5 matching bases. The V and J ends lost 4 bases and 0 bases respectively, with 11 bases between them. In germline, CDR1 is SGHDT, CDR2 YYEEEE. CDR3 length: 15 amino acids. The CDR3 reads CASSTYRISYNEQFF. CDR3 bases: TGTGCCAGCAGCACCTACAGGATCTCCTACAATGAGCAGTTCTTC.

The V and J genes are TRBV5-8 and TRBJ2-3; possibly TRBD1 for D (6 bases). In germline, CDR1 is SGHTS, CDR2 YDEGEE. This CDR3 comprises 14 residues. Trimming removed 5 bases at V and 1 base at J, with 11 bases between. CDR3 coding DNA: TGTGCCAGCAGGGGGTACAGGGGCACAGATACGCAGTATTTT. The encoded protein is CASRGYRGTDTQYF.

J is TRBJ1-4 and V is TRBV7-9, with 7 bases aligning to TRBD1. Trimming cost V 5 bases and J 7 bases; bases outside gene matches: 10. The CDR3 extends over 15 amino acids. CDR1 SEHNR and CDR2 FQNEAQ come from the germline V gene (reference sequence). CDR3 sequence reads: CASSEKGGATEKLFF. The CDR3, as DNA: TGTGCCAGCAGCGAGAAAGGGGGCGCGACTGAAAAACTGTTTTTT.

For the CDR3, the DNA is TGTGCCAGCAGCTTAGTTCTGTCAGCCGCGGGGACTGAAGCTTTCTTT. Amino acid sequence: CASSLVLSAAGTEAFF. The chain couples TRBV7-9 to TRBJ1-1; D is unclear. The CDR3 extends over 16 amino acids. V gave up 1 base and J gave up 5 bases, with 17 bases separating them. Germline V lookup: CDR1 SEHNR, CDR2 FQNEAQ (reference sequence).

This chain links TRBV2 with TRBJ1-2; possible D gene TRBD1, 5 bases. The CDR3 is made up of 12 amino acids. Trimming left V 4 bases short and J 8 bases short, with 11 bases between. Germline CDR1 SNHLY, CDR2 FYNNEI. CDR3 sequence (DNA): TGTGCCAGCAGTGCAGGGCCGGAGGGCTACACCTTC. It codes for CASSAGPEGYTF.

In this sample, this clone turned up a few times. The J gene is TRBJ2-7, the V gene TRBV10-1; D ambiguous. The CDR3 has 13 amino acids. Per the germline V gene, CDR1 is WNHNN and CDR2 is SYGVQD (reference sequence). V lost 2 bases to trimming and J lost 3 bases, with 8 bases between them. In nucleotides, the CDR3 is TGCGCCAGCAGTGAGCAAACTCACTACGAGCAGTACTTC. Protein product: CASSEQTHYEQYF.

There are a few counts of this clone. The chain employs TRBV10-3 and TRBJ1-2; TRBD1 matches 8 bases. This CDR3 region has 13 residues. The ends lost 4 bases at V and 7 bases at J; junction bases unmatched: 5. Germline V lookup: CDR1 ENHRY, CDR2 SYGVKD. CDR3 residues: CAISAGQGSGYTF. DNA of the CDR3: TGTGCCATCAGTGCAGGACAGGGCTCTGGCTACACCTTC.

This chain connects TRBV10-2 to TRBJ2-3; 12 bases fit TRBD2. J lost 11 bases, V lost 0 bases, and 12 bases had no gene match. Germline lookup yields CDR1 WSHSY and CDR2 SAAADI. This CDR3 comprises 17 residues. Here the CDR3 DNA reads TGCGCCAGCAGTGAGTCGACTGGGGGACTAGCGGGTGGCAGGCAGTATTTT. Encoded protein: CASSESTGGLAGGRQYF.

This clone was detected only a few times. The chain joins TRBV11-2 to TRBJ2-2; D is possibly TRBD2 (5 bases). From germline, CDR1 is SGHAT and CDR2 FQNNGV. The CDR3 is made up of 12 amino acids. Trimming pared 6 bases from V and 7 bases from J, leaving 9 bases between. CDR3 residues: CASRFGLGELFF. The DNA for the CDR3 is TGTGCCAGCAGGTTTGGACTCGGGGAGCTGTTTTTT.

The gene calls are TRBV7-9 and TRBJ2-5, with D tentatively TRBD2 (6 bases). V lost 3 bases to trimming and J lost 1 base, with 12 bases between them. The CDR3 runs to 15 residues. Per germline, CDR1 SEHNR and CDR2 FQNEAQ (reference sequence). The chain's CDR3 is CASSFWTISQETQYF. In nucleotides, the CDR3 is TGTGCCAGCAGCTTCTGGACTATATCCCAAGAGACCCAGTACTTC.